A selection of T cell receptor beta chains follows, all from one sample in a study of blood T cell repertoires in COVID-19. Using immunoSEQ multiplex PCR, the repertoire was profiled, and TCRdb retains in-frame clones only, with some absent. This repertoire shows 90,000 to 130,000 clones, around 89% found once; its top ten account for around 3%. The sequencing input was peripheral blood. The receptors come from a woman in her forties or fifties with acute or convalescent COVID-19. The CDR3 runs from the conserved cysteine through the conserved F or W. Fields, in order: J gene, clone size, V gene, CDR3 length, D gene, CDR3 DNA, CDR3 protein. A D gene is named only where the DNA matches it firmly. Rows give clone size only sometimes, using once, few, many, or a class for an expanded clone.

>TRBJ2-7|-|TRBV6-5|15|TRBD1
TGTGCCAGCACCCGATGGGGACAGGTCTCCTACGAGCAGTACTTC
CASTRWGQVSYEQYF
>TRBJ2-1|-|TRBV29-1|16|TRBD2
TGCAGCGTTGAAGATCGGACGCGGGAGCTCTACAATGAGCAGTTCTTC
CSVEDRTRELYNEQFF
>TRBJ2-5|-|TRBV29-1|13|-
TGCAGCGTTGGACTCTTTGACCAAGAGACCCAGTACTTC
CSVGLFDQETQYF
>TRBJ2-5|-|TRBV5-5|13|-
TGTGCCAGCAGCTTGGTGCGAGCGAATCATAAATACTTC
CASSLVRANHKYF
>TRBJ2-5|-|TRBV5-1|16|TRBD1
TGCGCCAGCAGCCGCACTTCCCGGGACAGGGGCGAGACCCAGTACTTC
CASSRTSRDRGETQYF
>TRBJ2-1|-|TRBV29-1|13|-
TGCAGCGTGGCGGGACTGCTCTACAATGAGCAGTTCTTC
CSVAGLLYNEQFF
>TRBJ1-6|few|TRBV29-1|13|TRBD1
TGCAGCGTTGGGGACAGCCAAAATTCACCCCTCCACTTT
CSVGDSQNSPLHF
>TRBJ2-7|once|TRBV19|15|-
TGTGCCAGTAGTATAGGAGACTGGAGGGCCTACGAGCAGTACTTC
CASSIGDWRAYEQYF
>TRBJ2-6|-|TRBV5-1|17|TRBD1
TGCGCCAGCGCCTCCGGGACAGGGACGTCTGGGGCCAACGTCCTGACTTTC
CASASGTGTSGANVLTF
>TRBJ1-2|-|TRBV30|13|-
TGTGCCTGGAGTGTTCAGGCCAACTATGGCTACACCTTC
CAWSVQANYGYTF
>TRBJ2-7|-|TRBV2|17|TRBD2
TGTGCCAGCAGTCTTACTTCCGGACTAGCGGGAGGTCACGAGCAGTACTTC
CASSLTSGLAGGHEQYF
>TRBJ2-1|-|TRBV15|16|TRBD1
TGTGCCACCAGCAGAGGAGCTGGGCAGGGGGCGAATGAGCAGTTCTTC
CATSRGAGQGANEQFF
>TRBJ1-4|-|TRBV2|17|-
TGTGCCAGCAGTGAAGTTCCAAGGACAGCAACTAATGAAAAACTGTTTTTT
CASSEVPRTATNEKLFF
>TRBJ2-4|-|TRBV29-1|16|TRBD1
TGCAGCGTTGAAGCCCCGGACAGGGGGCATGGAAACATTCAGTACTTC
CSVEAPDRGHGNIQYF
>TRBJ2-3|-|TRBV28|15|TRBD1
TGTGCCAGCAGGAGGACAGGCCTCCAGACAGATACGCAGTATTTT
CASRRTGLQTDTQYF
>TRBJ2-1|-|TRBV28|17|TRBD2
TGTGCCAGCAGTTTAGGGGGGACTAGCGGGAGGGCCAATGAGCAGTTCTTC
CASSLGGTSGRANEQFF
>TRBJ2-2|once|TRBV29-1|14|TRBD2
TGCAGCGTTCGGGGGGGAAGGGCTACCGGGGAGCTGTTTTTT
CSVRGGRATGELFF
>TRBJ2-1|-|TRBV28|16|-
TGTGCCAGCAGTTTAGGCGGCTGGAGTGCCTATAATGAGCAGTTCTTC
CASSLGGWSAYNEQFF
>TRBJ1-3|-|TRBV29-1|12|-
TGCAGCGTTGAAGTTGGCGGAAACACCATATATTTT
CSVEVGGNTIYF
>TRBJ2-3|once|TRBV30|14|-
TGTGCCTGGAGTCAGGGGCACAGCACAGATACGCAGTATTTT
CAWSQGHSTDTQYF
>TRBJ1-5|-|TRBV19|20|TRBD1
TGTGCCAGTAGAGCAAGCGCCGGGACAGGGATTTCGTATAGCAATCAGCCCCAGCATTTT
CASRASAGTGISYSNQPQHF
>TRBJ2-3|-|TRBV5-1|17|TRBD2
TGCGCCAGCAGCTTGAGGACTAGCGGGAGGGGGTCAGATACGCAGTATTTT
CASSLRTSGRGSDTQYF
>TRBJ2-7|-|TRBV5-1|14|TRBD1
TGCGCCAGCAGCGAGGGACAGGGGGTCGACGAGCAGTACTTC
CASSEGQGVDEQYF
>TRBJ1-3|-|TRBV2|14|-
TGTGCCAGCAGGGCACAGGCTTCAGGAAACACCATATATTTT
CASRAQASGNTIYF
>TRBJ2-1|-|TRBV24-1|14|-
TGTGCCACCAGCAGAGGAGGTTCCTACAATGAGCAGTTCTTC
CATSRGGSYNEQFF
>TRBJ2-5|-|TRBV24-1|17|-
TGTGCCACCAGTGATCGAACTCCGGCCGGGAGCGGAGAGACCCAGTACTTC
CATSDRTPAGSGETQYF
>TRBJ1-4|-|TRBV25-1|16|TRBD1
TGTGCCAGCAGAAGCAGGGGGGCAGGGTGGGGTGAAAAACTGTTTTTT
CASRSRGAGWGEKLFF
>TRBJ2-2|-|TRBV6-2/TRBV6-3|17|TRBD2
TGTGCCAGCAGTTTCCTCCTCAGCGGGAGGGCCTTCGGGGAGCTGTTTTTT
CASSFLLSGRAFGELFF
>TRBJ1-5|-|TRBV19|14|-
TGTGCCAGTAGTAACAGAAACCTTTATCAGCCCCAGCATTTT
CASSNRNLYQPQHF
>TRBJ1-2|-|TRBV14|14|-
TGTGCCAGCAGCCAAGTGGGCAGCTACTATGGCTACACCTTC
CASSQVGSYYGYTF
>TRBJ1-1|-|TRBV5-5|16|TRBD1
TGTGCCAGCAGCCCGGCCGGGACAGGGTCGCTTGGGGAAGCTTTCTTT
CASSPAGTGSLGEAFF
>TRBJ2-3|-|TRBV29-1|13|-
TGCAGCGTTGCCCGTTCGAGCACAGATACGCAGTATTTT
CSVARSSTDTQYF
>TRBJ1-2|-|TRBV30|12|-
TGTGCCTGGAGGGGAGTTAACTATGGCTACACCTTC
CAWRGVNYGYTF
>TRBJ1-4|-|TRBV10-3|16|-
TGTGCCATCAGTGAGTCACTACCCACGGGAACGTTAAAACTGTTTTTT
CAISESLPTGTLKLFF
>TRBJ2-2|-|TRBV5-1|15|TRBD1
TGCGCCAGCAGCGTCGACAGGGGGCGGAACGGGGAGCTGTTTTTT
CASSVDRGRNGELFF
>TRBJ1-6|-|TRBV7-6|18|TRBD1
TGTGCCAGCAGTCCCGATGGGGGGACAGGGGCGAGAAATTCACCCCTCCACTTT
CASSPDGGTGARNSPLHF
>TRBJ1-6|-|TRBV19|16|TRBD1
TGTGCCAGTAGCCTCGGACAGGCTGGGGATAATTCACCCCTCCACTTT
CASSLGQAGDNSPLHF
>TRBJ1-2|-|TRBV3-1/TRBV3-2|13|TRBD1
TGTGCCAGCAGCCAAGGACAGGGGTATGGCTACACCTTC
CASSQGQGYGYTF
>TRBJ2-7|few|TRBV11-2|15|-
TGTGCCAGCAGCTTAGCGGGTTCCGGGTTCTACGAGCAGTACTTC
CASSLAGSGFYEQYF
>TRBJ1-1|-|TRBV5-1|13|TRBD1
TGCGCCAGCAGGGGACAGCTCAACACTGAAGCTTTCTTT
CASRGQLNTEAFF
>TRBJ2-4|-|TRBV19|12|-
TGTGCCAGTAGTATAGGCCGAAGAGGCCAGTACTTC
CASSIGRRGQYF
>TRBJ2-7|-|TRBV5-5|15|TRBD1
TGTGCCAGCAGCTTGCGAATCGACAGGGCCTACGAGCAGTACTTC
CASSLRIDRAYEQYF